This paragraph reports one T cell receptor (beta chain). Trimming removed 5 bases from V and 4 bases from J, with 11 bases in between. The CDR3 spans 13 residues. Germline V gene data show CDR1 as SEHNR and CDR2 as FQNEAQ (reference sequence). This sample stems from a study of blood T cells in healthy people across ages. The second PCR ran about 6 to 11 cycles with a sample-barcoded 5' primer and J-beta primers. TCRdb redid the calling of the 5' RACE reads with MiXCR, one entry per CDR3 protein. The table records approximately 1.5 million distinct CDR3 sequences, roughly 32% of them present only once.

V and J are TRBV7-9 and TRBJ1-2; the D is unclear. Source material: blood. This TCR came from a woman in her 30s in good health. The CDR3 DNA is TGTGCCAGCAGCCTCGAGCCGGCCTATGGCTACACCTTC. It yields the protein CASSLEPAYGYTF.